The next 18 T cell receptor beta chains were all read from a single sample in a study of blood T cell repertoires in COVID-19. Assay used: immunoSEQ multiplex PCR; TCRdb lists only in-frame clones, some missing. The sample lists about 220,000 clones, 85% to 90% occurring once. Sequencing was carried out using PBMCs or T cells enriched from blood (not recorded which). The source is a man aged 25 to 45 who had been exposed to COVID-19.

CDR3 residues: CASSLPGGNEKLFF. The CDR3 coding sequence is TGTGCCAGCAGCCTTCCGGGTGGGAATGAAAAACTGTTTTTT. This chain links TRBV4-2 with TRBJ1-4; the D is unclear. The CDR3 loop spans 14 amino acids. V was pared by 4 bases and J by 5 bases, with 11 bases between. Germline-derived CDR1 and CDR2 are LGHNA and YNFKEQ.

The chain combines TRBV3-1 (or the pseudogene TRBV3-2) with TRBJ2-1, with D possibly being TRBD2 (5 bases). There are 15 residues in the CDR3. The V and J ends lost 5 bases and 0 bases respectively, with 11 bases between them. Germline loops: CDR1 LGHDT, CDR2 YNNKEL (reference sequence). CDR3 DNA: TGTGCCAGCAGCTCTAGCCCTCTCTCCTACAATGAGCAGTTCTTC. Its translation is CASSSSPLSYNEQFF.

The chain recombines TRBV4-1 with TRBJ2-5, with D perhaps matching TRBD2 (5 bases). The CDR3 length is 15 residues. From germline, CDR1 is MGHRA and CDR2 YSYEKL. The V gene lost 0 bases and the J gene lost 5 bases, with 13 bases spanning the gap. CDR3 sequence: CASSQDASTQETQYF. The CDR3 DNA sequence: TGCGCCAGCAGCCAAGATGCTAGCACACAGGAGACCCAGTACTTC.

The V call is TRBV11-1, the J call TRBJ2-1, with 8 bases lining up with TRBD2. Germline V lookup: CDR1 SGHAT, CDR2 FQDESV (reference sequence). The CDR3 is made up of 16 amino acids. J was trimmed by 6 bases and V by 1 base; bases with no gene match: 8. The CDR3 reads CASSLGAGGFGNEQFF. In DNA, the CDR3 is TGTGCCAGCAGCTTAGGGGCGGGGGGCTTCGGCAATGAGCAGTTCTTC.

Comment on this clone: The junction and the germline gene differ at one end; a read error may be behind it. The chain couples TRBV2 to TRBJ2-2; 7 nucleotides agree with TRBD1. The CDR3 is 16 amino acids. Germline CDR1 reads SNHLY; CDR2 reads FYNNEI. CDR3 in amino acids: CASFKGAKRNTRELFF. Here the CDR3 DNA reads TGTGCCAGCTTTAAGGGGGCAAAGAGAAACACCAGGGAGCTGTTTTTT.

The J gene is TRBJ1-3, the V gene TRBV6-5; TRBD1 agrees at 7 bases. With V trimmed by 4 bases and J by 4 bases, 4 bases remained unmatched. CDR1 and CDR2 (germline): MNHEY, SVGAGI. CDR3 length: 14 amino acids. CDR3: CASSSRTGGNTIYF. CDR3 sequence (DNA): TGTGCCAGCAGTTCACGGACAGGAGGAAACACCATATATTTT.

The V and J genes are TRBV4-1 and TRBJ2-5; 7 bases map to TRBD1. J was trimmed by 1 base and V by 2 bases; bases with no gene match: 7. The germline gives CDR1 MGHRA, CDR2 YSYEKL. The CDR3 totals 16 residues. This CDR3 reads CASSQHTGQPQETQYF. CDR3 bases: TGCGCCAGCAGCCAACATACGGGACAGCCCCAAGAGACCCAGTACTTC.

This chain joins TRBV6-5 and TRBJ2-2; 9 bases align to TRBD2. Trimming removed 5 bases from V and 2 bases from J; junction bases left unmatched: 3. The germline CDR1 and CDR2 sequences are MNHEY and SVGAGI. The CDR3 extends over 15 amino acids. The CDR3 here is CASSQLAGNTGELFF. The CDR3 DNA reads TGTGCCAGCAGTCAACTAGCGGGTAACACCGGGGAGCTGTTTTTT.

The V gene is TRBV12-3 or TRBV12-4, the J gene TRBJ2-7; a possible D gene is TRBD1 (6 bases). This CDR3 is built from 13 residues. V gave up 5 bases and J gave up 2 bases, with 10 bases separating them. CDR3: CASSPQGPYEQYF. CDR3 DNA sequence: TGTGCCAGCAGTCCTCAGGGGCCCTACGAGCAGTACTTC.

This clone has just one count. The V and J genes are TRBV19 and TRBJ2-7; tentative D call: TRBD2 (6 bases). Trimming pared 5 bases from V and 1 base from J, leaving 12 bases between. The CDR3 runs to 14 residues. Germline V lookup: CDR1 LNHDA, CDR2 SQIVND (reference sequence). The CDR3 reads CASSRPGESYEQYF. The CDR3 nucleotides read TGTGCCAGTAGTCGACCGGGGGAGTCCTACGAGCAGTACTTC.

The V and J genes are TRBV2 and TRBJ1-3; 7 nucleotides line up with TRBD1. Unmatched junction bases numbered 8, after V lost 6 bases and J lost 0 bases. This CDR3 comprises 16 residues. Germline V gene sequence: CDR1 SNHLY, CDR2 FYNNEI. This CDR3 is CASRINTGVSGNTIYF. CDR3 DNA: TGTGCCAGCAGGATAAATACAGGGGTCTCTGGAAACACCATATATTTT.

The rearrangement links TRBV5-1 to TRBJ1-2; unclear D gene. Per the germline V gene, CDR1 is SGHRS and CDR2 is YFSETQ. The CDR3 length is 13 residues. Trimming shortened V by 0 bases and J by 4 bases, and 7 bases separated the two germline ends. CDR3 sequence (DNA): TGCGCCAGCAGCTTGGAGACAACCTATGGCTACACCTTC. This encodes CASSLETTYGYTF.

The rearrangement joins TRBV2 to TRBJ2-3, with no clear D. V lost 8 bases, J lost 0 bases, and 9 bases lay in between. Germline CDR1 SNHLY, CDR2 FYNNEI. The CDR3 runs 13 residues. CDR3 amino acids: CASDIRSTDTQYF. The CDR3 DNA is TGTGCCAGCGATATCAGAAGCACAGATACGCAGTATTTT.

This chain links TRBV7-2 with TRBJ1-1; D not resolved. This CDR3 contains 13 residues. The germline V and J ends were trimmed by 5 bases and 0 bases, with 7 bases remaining between them. Germline CDR1 reads SGHTA; CDR2 reads FQGNSA. The CDR3 DNA is TGTGCCAGCAGCAAAGGAGTGAACACTGAAGCTTTCTTT. Protein product: CASSKGVNTEAFF.

The CDR3 loop reads CSVESTDYGYTF. CDR3 in DNA: TGCAGCGTTGAATCAACGGACTATGGCTACACCTTC. The chain uses TRBV29-1 and TRBJ1-2; unclear D gene. V dropped 2 bases and J dropped 3 bases, with 7 bases sitting between them. The CDR3 runs 12 residues. Germline V gene data show CDR1 as SQVTM and CDR2 as ANQGSEA.

This clone was detected a few times. The V gene is TRBV6-6, the J gene TRBJ2-3; D not resolved. The CDR3 runs to 16 residues. V lost 6 bases and J 0 bases, leaving 16 bases between the germline ends. Germline-derived CDR1 and CDR2 are MNHNY and SVGAGI (reference sequence). The CDR3 reads CASSRPITSSTDTQYF. CDR3 sequence (DNA): TGTGCCAGCAGCCGACCTATAACGTCTAGCACAGATACGCAGTATTTT.

The chain recombines TRBV29-1 with TRBJ2-1; tentative D call: TRBD2 (6 bases). CDR3 length: 15 amino acids. Trimming stripped 3 bases from V and 3 bases from J, with 15 bases between. The germline V gene encodes CDR1 SQVTM and CDR2 ANQGSEA. The CDR3 sequence: CSVEAMGGVYNEQFF. The CDR3 region has the DNA TGCAGCGTTGAGGCCATGGGGGGTGTCTACAATGAGCAGTTCTTC.

This clone was seen just once. This sequence joins TRBV15 and TRBJ2-6; no clear D. The CDR3 spans 15 residues. CDR1 LNHNV and CDR2 YYDKDF come from the germline V gene (reference sequence). Trimming took off 5 bases at V and 4 bases at J, with 12 bases between the two ends. The CDR3 here is CATSPETVGANVLTF. The CDR3 region has the DNA TGTGCCACCAGCCCCGAGACTGTAGGGGCCAACGTCCTGACTTTC.